A selection of T cell receptor beta chains follows, all from one sample in a study of cytomegalovirus exposure and HLA in healthy donors. Produced via immunoSEQ multiplex PCR; TCRdb's table is partial and in-frame only. The table has some 190,000 clones, approximately 80% seen once. Sequencing used PBMCs. The source of these receptors is a male donor in good health and CMV-seronegative. Both conserved end residues are part of each CDR3. The D gene is left open where the match is weak. Size tells how often a clone was seen (once, few, many) or the class of an expanded clone, and some rows leave it out.

abundance | j_gene | v_gene | len | d_gene | CDR3nt | CDR3aa
. | TRBJ2-1 | TRBV7-3 | 16 | TRBD2 | TGTGCCAGCAGCTTAAAGGCGGGGGACTACGACAATGAGCAGTTCTTC | CASSLKAGDYDNEQFF
. | TRBJ2-3 | TRBV7-9 | 13 | TRBD2 | TGTGCCAGCAGCTCTAGCGGGAGGGTTACGCAGTATTTT | CASSSSGRVTQYF
. | TRBJ1-2 | TRBV11-1 | 15 | TRBD1 | TGTGCCAGCAGCCCGCGACAGGGGAGGAACTATGGCTACACCTTC | CASSPRQGRNYGYTF
. | TRBJ2-2 | TRBV30 | 14 | . | TGTGCCTGGAAGGGACTGCAAAACACCGGGGAGCTGTTTTTT | CAWKGLQNTGELFF
once | TRBJ2-3 | TRBV6-6 | 16 | TRBD2 | TGTGCCAGCAGTTACTGGGCGGGGGAAGTCACAGATACGCAGTATTTT | CASSYWAGEVTDTQYF
. | TRBJ2-7 | TRBV19 | 14 | TRBD1 | TGTGCCAGTAGTCTTGTGACAGGGACCTACGAGCAGTACTTC | CASSLVTGTYEQYF
. | TRBJ2-7 | TRBV5-1 | 15 | TRBD1 | TGCGCCAGCAGCTTGGAGGGACAGAGCTCCTACGAGCAGTACTTC | CASSLEGQSSYEQYF
few | TRBJ1-1 | TRBV27 | 15 | TRBD1 | TGTGCCAGCACCGGGACAGGGGCCGGGAACACTGAAGCTTTCTTT | CASTGTGAGNTEAFF
. | TRBJ2-7 | TRBV5-6 | 16 | TRBD1 | TGTGCCAGCAGCTTGGACACCGGGACAGGAACCTACGAGCAGTACTTC | CASSLDTGTGTYEQYF
. | TRBJ2-7 | TRBV27 | 14 | TRBD2 | TGTGCCAGCAGCACTAGCGCAAGCTCCTACGAGCAGTACTTC | CASSTSASSYEQYF
. | TRBJ1-2 | TRBV7-8 | 14 | TRBD1 | TGTGCCAGCAGCTTAGGGGGACAGCTCTATGGCTACACCTTC | CASSLGGQLYGYTF
. | TRBJ2-5 | TRBV4-2 | 13 | . | TGTGCCAGCAGCCAAGTCCTAGCAGAGACCCAGTACTTC | CASSQVLAETQYF
. | TRBJ2-3 | TRBV4-3 | 14 | . | TGCGCCAGCAGCGCGGGGACTAGCACAGATACGCAGTATTTT | CASSAGTSTDTQYF
. | TRBJ2-7 | TRBV13 | 15 | TRBD2 | TGTGCCAGCAGCCGCGACCCCGGGACTAGGGTCGAGCAGTACTTC | CASSRDPGTRVEQYF
. | TRBJ2-3 | TRBV18 | 15 | TRBD1 | TGTGCCAGCTCACCCGGACAGGGAGAGACAGATACGCAGTATTTT | CASSPGQGETDTQYF